The T cell receptor (beta chain) described here comes from a study of T cells in Graves' hyperthyroidism and ophthalmopathy. Study observations and caveats: Prediction of ophthalmopathy progression came a median around 6.1 months pre-onset. Within blood appeared most thyroid clonotypes that had expanded above 0.001.

Trimming removed 5 bases from V and 5 bases from J; junction bases left unmatched: 11. The CDR3 has 17 amino acids. The CDR3 regions of TCR beta were amplified from RNA transcripts. HTBI primers were employed in a first-round RT-PCR of the TCR CDR3. TCRdb re-called the multiplex PCR reads through MiXCR, storing one row per CDR3 protein. The sample lists about 320,000 distinct CDR3 sequences, roughly 15% occurring once. Regarding this clonotype: Its antigen is currently unknown.

The specimen was blood. This sequence originates from a man younger than 45 with Graves' hyperthyroidism. The rearrangement links TRBV12-3 or TRBV12-4 to TRBJ2-1; 11 bases are a match to TRBD2. The CDR3, as DNA: TGTGCCAGCAGTACCGGTACCGGGACTAGCGGAAACAATGAGCAGTTCTTC. Residues: CASSTGTGTSGNNEQFF.